This T cell receptor (beta chain) was recorded in a study of CD8 T cells in cerebrospinal fluid in Alzheimer's disease. By frequency, this clonotype registers medium-sized. The target antigen is unknown. The germline V gene encodes CDR1 SGHRS and CDR2 YFSETQ. The CDR3 extends over 12 amino acids. TCRdb reprocessed the 10x single-cell sequencing reads and reports one entry per CDR3 protein, with no DNA. The listing contains around 1,500 distinct CDR3 sequences. Overall study results and limits: Versus healthy subjects, Alzheimer's patients more often had clones of at least 3%.

Droplet-based sequencing used CSF cells sorted as live with a live/dead marker. The sample taken for sequencing was cerebrospinal fluid. The sequence derives from a human donor in good health. The chain is built from TRBV5-1 and TRBJ2-1; TCRdb's D gene call, TRBD2, goes unchecked for lack of DNA. CDR3 residues: CASSWGRNEQFF.